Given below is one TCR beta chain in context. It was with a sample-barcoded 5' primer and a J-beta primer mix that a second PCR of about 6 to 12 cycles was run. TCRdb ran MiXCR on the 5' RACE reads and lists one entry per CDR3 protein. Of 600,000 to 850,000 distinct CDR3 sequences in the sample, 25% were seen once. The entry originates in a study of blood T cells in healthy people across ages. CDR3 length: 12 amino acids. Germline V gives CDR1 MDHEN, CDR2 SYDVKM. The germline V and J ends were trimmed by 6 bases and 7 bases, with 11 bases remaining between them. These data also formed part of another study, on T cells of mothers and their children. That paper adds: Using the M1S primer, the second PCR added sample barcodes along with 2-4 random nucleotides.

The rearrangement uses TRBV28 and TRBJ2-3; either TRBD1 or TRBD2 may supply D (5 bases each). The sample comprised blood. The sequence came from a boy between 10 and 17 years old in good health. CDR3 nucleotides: TGTGCCAGCAGCGAGGGGAGCCATACGCAGTATTTT. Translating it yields CASSEGSHTQYF.